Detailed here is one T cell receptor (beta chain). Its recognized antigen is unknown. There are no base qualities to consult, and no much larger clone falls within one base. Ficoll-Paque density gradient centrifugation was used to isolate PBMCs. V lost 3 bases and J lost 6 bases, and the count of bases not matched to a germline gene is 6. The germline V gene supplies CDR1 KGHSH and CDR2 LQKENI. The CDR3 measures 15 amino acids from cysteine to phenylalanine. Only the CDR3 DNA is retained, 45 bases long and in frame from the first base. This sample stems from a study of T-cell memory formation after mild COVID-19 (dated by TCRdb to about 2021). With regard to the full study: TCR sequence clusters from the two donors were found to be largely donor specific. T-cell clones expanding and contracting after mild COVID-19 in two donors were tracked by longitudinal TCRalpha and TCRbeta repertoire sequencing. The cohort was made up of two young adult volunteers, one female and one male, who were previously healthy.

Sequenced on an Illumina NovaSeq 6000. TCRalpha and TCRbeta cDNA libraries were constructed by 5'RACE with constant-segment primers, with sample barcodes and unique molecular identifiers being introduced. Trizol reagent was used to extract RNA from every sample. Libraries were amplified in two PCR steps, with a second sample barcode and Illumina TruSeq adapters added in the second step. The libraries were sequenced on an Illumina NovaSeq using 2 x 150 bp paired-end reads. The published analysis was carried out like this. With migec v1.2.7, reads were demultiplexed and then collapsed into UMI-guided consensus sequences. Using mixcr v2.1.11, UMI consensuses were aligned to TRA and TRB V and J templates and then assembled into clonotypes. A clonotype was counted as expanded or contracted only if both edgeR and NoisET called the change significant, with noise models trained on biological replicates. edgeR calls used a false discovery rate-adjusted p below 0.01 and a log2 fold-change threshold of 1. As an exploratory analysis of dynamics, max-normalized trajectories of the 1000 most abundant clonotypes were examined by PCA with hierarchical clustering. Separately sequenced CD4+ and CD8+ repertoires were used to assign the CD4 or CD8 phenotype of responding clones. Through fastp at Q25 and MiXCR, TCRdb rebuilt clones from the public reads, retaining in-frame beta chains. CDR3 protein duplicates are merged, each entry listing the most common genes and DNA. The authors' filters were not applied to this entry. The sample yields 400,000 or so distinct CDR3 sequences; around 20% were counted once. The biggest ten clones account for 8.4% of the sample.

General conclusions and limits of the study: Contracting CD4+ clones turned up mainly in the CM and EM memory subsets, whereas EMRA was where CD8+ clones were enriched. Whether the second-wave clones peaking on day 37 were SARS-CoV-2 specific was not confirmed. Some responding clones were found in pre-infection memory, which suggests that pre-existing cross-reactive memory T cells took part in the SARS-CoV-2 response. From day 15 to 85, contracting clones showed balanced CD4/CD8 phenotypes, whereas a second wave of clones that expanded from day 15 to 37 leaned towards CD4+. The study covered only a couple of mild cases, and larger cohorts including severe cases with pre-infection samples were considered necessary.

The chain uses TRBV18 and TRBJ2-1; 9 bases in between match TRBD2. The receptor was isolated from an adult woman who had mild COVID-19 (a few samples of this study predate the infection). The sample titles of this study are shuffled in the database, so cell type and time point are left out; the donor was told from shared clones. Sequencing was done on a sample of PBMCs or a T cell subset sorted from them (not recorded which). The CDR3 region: CASSPPGLAFNEQFF. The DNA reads TGTGCCAGCTCACCCCCGGGACTAGCATTCAATGAGCAGTTCTTC.